The next 26 T cell receptor beta chains were all read from a single sample in a study of graft-versus-host responses after intestinal transplantation. These receptors have no identified antigens. Libraries were prepared by immunoSEQ multiplex PCR; TCRdb keeps only in-frame clonotypes and omits some of them. Of some 97,000 clones listed, about 90% are singletons. Sequences were derived from unstimulated CD4+ T cells sorted from spleen or lymph node cells, sampled before transplant. The receptors shown here come from a human donor who was the organ donor for an intestinal transplant.

This chain uses TRBV9 with TRBJ1-6; TRBD1 is a possible D gene (5 bases). Trimming took off 0 bases at V and 7 bases at J, with 11 bases between the two ends. Germline CDR1 is SGDLS and CDR2 is YYNGEE. The CDR3 contains 15 residues. The CDR3 DNA sequence: TGTGCCAGCAGCGTAGTCGAGGGGACCAATTCACCCCTCCACTTT. Its protein is CASSVVEGTNSPLHF.

The chain couples TRBV5-4 to TRBJ2-5; TRBD1 aligns across 7 bases. The CDR3 length is 16 residues. CDR1 and CDR2 from the germline V gene are SGHNT and YYREEE (reference sequence). V lost 1 base and J lost 0; bases outside the gene matches: 6. CDR3 residues: CASSLNRGPYQETQYF. The CDR3, as DNA: TGTGCCAGCAGCTTGAACAGGGGACCTTACCAAGAGACCCAGTACTTC.

This rearrangement joins TRBV6-1 to TRBJ1-6; 8 bases map to TRBD1. The CDR3 consists of 16 residues. Germline trimming cut 0 bases from V and 7 bases from J; bases unmatched to any gene: 5. The germline gives CDR1 MNHNS, CDR2 SASEGT. The CDR3 loop is CASSEAWTGLNSPLHF. The CDR3 DNA reads as TGTGCCAGCAGTGAAGCATGGACAGGGTTGAATTCACCCCTCCACTTT.

This chain connects TRBV4-2 to TRBJ2-5, with D perhaps matching TRBD1 or TRBD2 (5 bases each). The CDR3 runs 14 residues. Germline V gives CDR1 LGHNA, CDR2 YNFKEQ. Trimming took 3 bases from V and 2 from J, leaving 10 bases between them. The CDR3 DNA reads as TGTGCCAGCAGCCATGTCTGGGGGCAAGAGACCCAGTACTTC. Translated, it gives CASSHVWGQETQYF.

This clone was observed a handful of times. The rearrangement uses TRBV18 and TRBJ1-2; 8 positions agree with TRBD1. Germline V gene sequence: CDR1 KGHSH, CDR2 LQKENI. V shed 2 bases and J 8 bases; nucleotides not matched to a gene: 13. The CDR3 runs 16 residues. DNA of the CDR3: TGTGCCAGCTCACCAACGGACAGGGTAAAGGGTTCGGGCTACACCTTC. Residues: CASSPTDRVKGSGYTF.

The chain joins TRBV4-2 to TRBJ2-3; the match to TRBD2 covers 11 bases. Germline values: CDR1 LGHNA, CDR2 YNFKEQ. The length of the CDR3 is 17 residues. The trim removed 2 bases at V and 6 bases at J, leaving 10 bases unmatched. The CDR3 protein is CASSQISGGGPIDTQYF. The CDR3 bases are TGTGCCAGCAGCCAAATTAGCGGGGGGGGGCCTATTGATACGCAGTATTTT.

The chain is built from TRBV7-2 and TRBJ1-4; D unresolved. CDR1 SGHTA and CDR2 FQGNSA come from the germline V gene. The CDR3 totals 15 residues. Between the trimmed V and J ends, which lost 3 bases and 3 bases, there was a span of 11 bases. DNA for the CDR3: TGTGCCAGCAGCTTCCGCGGCGCCTCTAATGAAAAACTGTTTTTT. It is translated as CASSFRGASNEKLFF. Variable domain in full (rest from reference TRBV7-2 and TRBJ1-4): GAGVSQSPSNKVTEKGKDVELRCDPISGHTALYWYRQSLGQGLEFLIYFQGNSAPDKSGLPSDRFSAERTGGSVSTLTIQRTQQEDSAVYLCASSFRGASNEKLFFGSGTQLSVL.

The chain is built from TRBV12-1 and TRBJ2-7. TRBV12-1 is reported as a pseudogene. CDR3 size: 12 residues. The CDR3 reads CASSFVSYEQYF. In DNA, the CDR3 is TGTGCCAGCAGCTTTGTTTCCTACGAGCAGTACTTC.

This clone came up once. This chain uses TRBV18 with TRBJ1-1; 7 bases match TRBD1. The germline CDR1 and CDR2 sequences are KGHSH and LQKENI. V lost 6 bases to trimming and J lost 0 bases; unmatched junction nucleotides: 4. The CDR3 is 14 residues long. The CDR3 loop is CASSLTGLNTEAFF. The CDR3 coding sequence is TGTGCCAGCTCTTTGACAGGGTTGAACACTGAAGCTTTCTTT. The full variable domain, with the rest looked up from reference TRBV18 and TRBJ1-1, is NAGVMQNPRHLVRRRGQEARLRCSPMKGHSHVYWYRQLPEEGLKFMVYLQKENIIDESGMPKERFSAEFPKEGPSILRIQQVVRGDSAAYFCASSLTGLNTEAFFGQGTRLTVV.

The rearrangement uses TRBV5-1 and TRBJ2-1; D not certain. Trimming removed 4 bases from V and 2 bases from J, with 10 bases in between. Germline V CDR1 and CDR2: SGHRS, YFSETQ. The CDR3 spans 14 residues. CDR3: CASSGGDTYNEQFF. CDR3 in DNA: TGCGCCAGCAGCGGCGGCGACACCTACAATGAGCAGTTCTTC.

This rearrangement joins TRBV19 to TRBJ1-5, with D possibly being TRBD1 (6 bases). The CDR3 length is 15 residues. The ends were cut back, 3 bases at V and 7 bases at J, with 16 bases in the middle. Per the germline V gene, CDR1 is LNHDA and CDR2 is SQIVND (reference sequence). The CDR3 loop is CASSIGLTGWQPQHF. The CDR3 nucleotides are TGTGCCAGTAGTATCGGGCTGACAGGTTGGCAGCCCCAGCATTTT.

Only a few counts were recorded for this clone. This chain connects TRBV29-1 to TRBJ1-1, with D possibly TRBD1 on 5 matching bases. This CDR3 has 14 amino acids. V lost 6 bases and J 3 bases, leaving 17 bases between the germline ends. CDR1 and CDR2 (germline): SQVTM, ANQGSEA. The chain's CDR3 is CSVVIGGVDTEAFF. CDR3 bases: TGCAGCGTGGTGATTGGGGGAGTTGACACTGAAGCTTTCTTT.

CDR3 in DNA: TGTGCCACCCTACAAGTCGCCAGGGCCGGGGAGCTGTTTTTT. This sequence encodes CATLQVARAGELFF. V and J are TRBV28 and TRBJ2-2; D is perhaps TRBD1 (5 bases). Germline V CDR1 and CDR2: MDHEN, SYDVKM. CDR3 length: 14 amino acids. With 10 bases removed from V and 6 bases from J, the gap between germline ends came to 18 bases.

This chain joins TRBV30 and TRBJ1-1, with 7 positions matching TRBD1. The CDR3 has 13 amino acids. Germline trimming cut 8 bases from V and 1 base from J; bases unmatched to any gene: 7. Germline-derived CDR1 and CDR2 are GTSNPN and SVGIG (reference sequence). The CDR3 region has the DNA TGTGCCGCAAAGGGGGCTGGGAACACTGAAGCTTTCTTT. It yields the protein CAAKGAGNTEAFF.

V is TRBV28 and J is TRBJ1-5; 7 positions agree with TRBD1. From germline, CDR1 is MDHEN and CDR2 SYDVKM. The CDR3 totals 21 residues. Trimming removed 1 base from V and 4 bases from J; junction bases left unmatched: 22. The CDR3 loop reads CASSLLQGGMKSGLWNQPQHF. In nucleotides, the CDR3 is TGTGCCAGCAGTTTATTGCAAGGGGGCATGAAGTCCGGCCTTTGGAATCAGCCCCAGCATTTT.

The chain recombines TRBV5-8 with TRBJ1-5; a possible D gene is TRBD1 (6 bases). Trimming took 5 bases from V and 4 from J, leaving 13 bases between them. This CDR3 is built from 14 residues. CDR1 is SGHTS and CDR2 is YDEGEE in the germline V gene. In DNA form, the CDR3 reads TGTGCCAGCAGTAAAGAAACAGGGAATCAGCCCCAGCATTTT. Its protein is CASSKETGNQPQHF.

This CDR3 reads CASSPVRSPKETQYF. CDR3 DNA sequence: TGTGCCAGCAGCCCCGTCCGGAGCCCTAAAGAGACCCAGTACTTC. J is TRBJ2-5 and V is TRBV7-2; D is undetermined. The CDR3 covers 15 residues. The V gene's germline CDR1 is SGHTA and CDR2 FQGNSA. The V end was cut by 5 bases, the J end by 3 bases, with 16 bases between.

A single count supports this clone. The genes are TRBV14 and TRBJ2-7; 8 nucleotides match TRBD1. Germline CDR1 reads SGHDN; CDR2 reads FVKESK. This CDR3 spans 15 amino acids. V trimming: 1 base; J trimming: 2 bases; junction bases outside the gene matches: 4. The CDR3: CASSQATGATYEQYF. CDR3 sequence (DNA): TGTGCCAGCAGCCAAGCGACAGGGGCCACCTACGAGCAGTACTTC.

The chain links TRBV27 to TRBJ1-4, with TRBD1 identical over 7 bases. The trim removed 3 bases at V and 0 bases at J, leaving 1 base unmatched. Germline CDR1 is MNHEY and CDR2 is SMNVEV (reference sequence). The CDR3 totals 15 residues. The CDR3 nucleotides read TGTGCCAGCAGTTTGGGACAGACAACTAATGAAAAACTGTTTTTT. The encoded protein is CASSLGQTTNEKLFF.

The chain couples TRBV4-2 to TRBJ2-1; TRBD2 might be the D (6 bases). CDR1 and CDR2 from the germline V gene are LGHNA and YNFKEQ. Trimming left V 0 bases short and J 4 bases short, with 19 bases between. This CDR3 contains 18 residues. The CDR3 DNA follows: TGTGCCAGCAGCCAAGAATCTGGGGCTAGCGAGTTGTACAATGAGCAGTTCTTC. This codes for CASSQESGASELYNEQFF.

J is TRBJ2-4 and V is TRBV29-1; 12 bases are a match to TRBD2. Germline trimming cut 7 bases from V and 6 bases from J; bases unmatched to any gene: 13. The CDR3 extends over 16 amino acids. Looked up from germline, CDR1 is SQVTM and CDR2 is ANQGSEA. Here the CDR3 DNA reads TGCAGCGCCGTCCCGACTAGCGGGGGTTTCGTAAACATTCAGTACTTC. Translated, it gives CSAVPTSGGFVNIQYF.

This clone was recorded only once. The V and J genes are TRBV5-1 and TRBJ2-3; D possibly matches TRBD1 or TRBD2 (6 bases each). The CDR3 loop spans 16 amino acids. V lost 4 bases and J 0 bases, leaving 15 bases between the germline ends. Germline-derived CDR1 and CDR2 are SGHRS and YFSETQ. CDR3 bases: TGCGCCAGCAGCACCCGTCGGGGGCTTAGCACAGATACGCAGTATTTT. Its translation: CASSTRRGLSTDTQYF.

The chain employs TRBV28 and TRBJ2-3, with 7 positions matching TRBD1. Germline assignment: CDR1 MDHEN and CDR2 SYDVKM. The CDR3 is 15 amino acids. J was trimmed by 5 bases and V by 6 bases; bases with no gene match: 11. CDR3 protein: CASRPRQGVGDTQYF. As DNA, the CDR3 is TGTGCCAGCAGACCACGACAGGGCGTGGGAGATACGCAGTATTTT.

The chain uses TRBV6-5 and TRBJ2-3; D may be TRBD2 (7 bases). Deletions cut 0 bases from V and 4 bases from J, with 11 bases between. CDR1 and CDR2 from the germline V gene are MNHEY and SVGAGI. CDR3 size: 15 residues. CDR3 bases: TGTGCCAGCAGTTACTCTGGCGGGGGCGCAGATACGCAGTATTTT. Amino acid sequence: CASSYSGGGADTQYF.

This clone occurred once. The chain joins TRBV5-8 to TRBJ2-1; TRBD2 matches 13 bases. V gave up 10 bases and J gave up 4 bases; unmatched junction bases: 11. The germline V gene encodes CDR1 SGHTS and CDR2 YDEGEE. There are 16 residues in the CDR3. The CDR3: CAGRKPGLAGYNEQFF. The CDR3 DNA sequence: TGTGCCGGGAGAAAACCGGGACTAGCGGGGTACAATGAGCAGTTCTTC.

V is TRBV5-1 and J is TRBJ2-3; 12 nucleotides match TRBD1. The CDR3 loop spans 15 amino acids. Germline CDR1 SGHRS, CDR2 YFSETQ. J was trimmed by 4 bases and V by 4 bases; bases with no gene match: 4. CDR3 nucleotide sequence: TGCGCCAGCAGCAGGGACAGGGGGCTCCCAGATACGCAGTATTTT. Translation gives CASSRDRGLPDTQYF.